The 25 T cell receptor beta chains reported below all come from one sample, sequenced in a study of blood T cell repertoires in COVID-19. Profiled with immunoSEQ multiplex PCR; TCRdb holds only in-frame clones, not every one. The table shows roughly 130,000 clones, with about 79% occurring only once. Sequencing input: peripheral blood. These receptors originate from a woman aged 50 to 60 with acute or convalescent COVID-19.

The genes are TRBV19 and TRBJ1-2, with 9 bases fitting TRBD1. V was clipped by 3 bases and J by 3 bases; unmatched bases: 5. This CDR3 is built from 15 residues. Germline V gene lookup returns CDR1 LNHDA and CDR2 SQIVND (reference sequence). CDR3 coding DNA: TGTGCCAGTAGTATTACCCGGACAGGGGACTATGGCTACACCTTC. Translation: CASSITRTGDYGYTF. Combining the CDR3 with reference TRBV19 and TRBJ1-2 gives the whole variable domain DGGITQSPKYLFRKEGQNVTLSCEQNLNHDAMYWYRQDPGQGLRLIYYSQIVNDFQKGDIAEGYSVSREKKESFPLTVTSAQKNPTAFYLCASSITRTGDYGYTFGSGTRLTVV.

V usage is TRBV27 and J usage is TRBJ1-4, with 12 nucleotides matching TRBD1. The V and J ends lost 6 bases and 9 bases, in that order; junction bases with no gene match: 5. The germline V gene encodes CDR1 MNHEY and CDR2 SMNVEV (reference sequence). The CDR3 runs 14 residues. The CDR3 loop reads CASRYRDRGQKLFF. As DNA, the CDR3 is TGTGCCAGCAGATATCGGGACAGGGGGCAAAAACTGTTTTTT.

The chain links TRBV9 to TRBJ1-2, with a weak D call TRBD1 (5 bases). Germline V gives CDR1 SGDLS, CDR2 YYNGEE. Trimming removed 6 bases from V and 7 bases from J, with 13 bases in between. The CDR3 has 12 amino acids. The CDR3 reads CASKSGFGGYTF. The CDR3 nucleotides read TGTGCCAGCAAATCAGGGTTTGGTGGCTACACCTTC.

The V call is TRBV19, the J call TRBJ1-1, with a possible D match to TRBD1 (6 bases). The germline V gene has CDR1 LNHDA and CDR2 SQIVND (reference sequence). The V and J ends lost 6 bases and 8 bases respectively, with 19 bases between them. There are 14 residues in the CDR3. For the CDR3, the DNA is TGTGCCAGTAGACTCACGCTCCAAGACAGGGAAGCTTTCTTT. Encoded protein: CASRLTLQDREAFF.

Comments on this clone: Other nucleotide sequences from this sample produce the same CDR3. The chain uses TRBV28 and TRBJ1-5; D remains unclear. CDR3 length: 13 residues. CDR1 and CDR2 from the germline V gene are MDHEN and SYDVKM. Between the trimmed V and J ends, which lost 5 bases and 2 bases, there was a span of 7 bases. In DNA, the CDR3 is TGTGCCAGCAGTAGGGAGGGCAATCAGCCCCAGCATTTT. It translates to CASSREGNQPQHF.

The J gene is TRBJ1-1, the V gene TRBV18; tentatively, D is TRBD1 (6 bases). CDR3 length: 17 residues. Germline CDR1 and CDR2: KGHSH and LQKENI. V lost 5 bases and J lost 0, with 19 bases in between. The CDR3 is CASSRGTPFNLNTEAFF. For the CDR3, the DNA is TGTGCCAGCTCAAGAGGGACACCATTCAACTTGAACACTGAAGCTTTCTTT.

The chain couples TRBV5-6 to TRBJ1-1; possibly TRBD1 for D (5 bases). Germline values: CDR1 SGHDT, CDR2 YYEEEE. This CDR3 is 17 amino acids long. V was clipped by 4 bases and J by 2 bases, with 21 bases between them. CDR3 residues: CASSLRGDPGQNTEAFF. The CDR3 bases are TGTGCCAGCAGCCTCCGCGGAGATCCAGGGCAAAACACTGAAGCTTTCTTT. Looking up the rest from reference TRBV5-6 and TRBJ1-1 gives the full variable domain: DAGVTQSPTHLIKTRGQQVTLRCSPKSGHDTVSWYQQALGQGPQFIFQYYEEEERQRGNFPDRFSGHQFPNYSSELNVNALLLGDSALYLCASSLRGDPGQNTEAFFGQGTRLTVV.

The chain recombines TRBV5-8 with TRBJ2-3, with D possibly TRBD1 on 5 matching bases. Trimming took off 6 bases at V and 2 bases at J, with 16 bases between the two ends. This CDR3 contains 15 residues. Germline V CDR1 and CDR2: SGHTS, YDEGEE. The CDR3 region is CASTLQVTDTDTQYF. The CDR3 DNA sequence: TGTGCCAGCACCCTACAGGTCACGGACACAGATACGCAGTATTTT.

J is TRBJ1-2 and V is TRBV6-1; D call uncertain. V was cut by 2 bases and J by 4 bases, with 11 bases left in between. This CDR3 contains 14 residues. The germline CDR1 and CDR2 sequences are MNHNS and SASEGT. The CDR3 loop reads CASSETSNVYGYTF. The CDR3 coding sequence is TGTGCCAGCAGTGAAACGAGCAATGTCTATGGCTACACCTTC.

The rearrangement joins TRBV18 to TRBJ1-4; 8 bases match TRBD1. The V segment lost 5 bases and the J segment 4 bases; nucleotides outside the gene matches: 18. Germline V gene sequence: CDR1 KGHSH, CDR2 LQKENI. The CDR3 covers 19 residues. This CDR3 reads CASSDALLGRDRHNEKLFF. In DNA, the CDR3 is TGTGCCAGCTCAGACGCCTTACTGGGGCGGGACAGGCATAATGAAAAACTGTTTTTT.

CDR3 residues: CASSSLAEEEAFF. CDR3 nucleotides: TGCGCCAGCAGCTCGCTTGCAGAGGAAGAAGCTTTCTTT. J is TRBJ1-1 and V is TRBV5-1; D gene uncertain. CDR3 length: 13 amino acids. V gave up 3 bases and J gave up 8 bases, with 14 bases separating them. Germline CDR1 is SGHRS and CDR2 is YFSETQ.

J is TRBJ1-4 and V is TRBV14; D remains ambiguous. Germline-derived CDR1 and CDR2 are SGHDN and FVKESK. The CDR3 sequence is 13 residues long. Trimming removed 1 base from V and 6 bases from J, with 6 bases in between. CDR3 in amino acids: CASSQVRHEKLFF. CDR3 DNA sequence: TGTGCCAGCAGCCAAGTGCGCCATGAAAAACTGTTTTTT.

The chain joins TRBV7-9 to TRBJ1-1; maybe TRBD1 (5 bases). Per the germline V gene, CDR1 is SEHNR and CDR2 is FQNEAQ (reference sequence). Between the trimmed V and J ends, which lost 5 bases and 0 bases, there was a span of 7 bases. The CDR3 runs 13 residues. CDR3 residues: CASSPTVNTEAFF. CDR3 bases: TGTGCCAGCAGCCCGACAGTGAACACTGAAGCTTTCTTT.

V usage is TRBV4-1 and J usage is TRBJ2-2, with TRBD1 as a possible D gene (6 bases). Trimming shortened V by 4 bases and J by 6 bases, and 18 bases separated the two germline ends. Germline CDR1 MGHRA, CDR2 YSYEKL. The length of the CDR3 is 16 residues. The CDR3 reads CASSPGQFGQAGELFF. Written as DNA, the CDR3 is TGCGCCAGCAGCCCCGGACAGTTCGGGCAAGCCGGGGAGCTGTTTTTT.

The genes are TRBV9 and TRBJ2-7; the match to TRBD2 covers 9 bases. Germline loops: CDR1 SGDLS, CDR2 YYNGEE. J lost 6 bases, V lost 0 bases, and 7 bases had no gene match. This CDR3 has 15 amino acids. The CDR3 region has the DNA TGTGCCAGCAGCGTAGGCGCGCGGGGGGGCAGCGAGCAGTACTTC. The encoded protein is CASSVGARGGSEQYF.

This sequence joins TRBV6-1 and TRBJ1-2; D may be TRBD1 (6 bases). The CDR3 contains 13 residues. V was trimmed by 3 bases and J by 5 bases, leaving 10 bases between them. Germline V CDR1 and CDR2: MNHNS, SASEGT. In DNA, the CDR3 is TGTGCCAGCAGTGATAGCCAGGGGTATGGCTACACCTTC. It translates to CASSDSQGYGYTF.

Here the CDR3 DNA reads TGTGCCTGGAGTGTGACAATTCGGGGCTACACCTTC. The encoded protein is CAWSVTIRGYTF. The rearrangement links TRBV30 to TRBJ1-2; no firm D call. Germline V gives CDR1 GTSNPN, CDR2 SVGIG (reference sequence). V was clipped by 0 bases and J by 8 bases, with 10 bases between them. This CDR3 is built from 12 residues.

The chain joins TRBV21-1 to TRBJ1-2; the table's TRBD1 call for D was not verified on the DNA. TRBV21-1 is deemed a pseudogene. The CDR3 runs 15 residues. The CDR3 bases are TGTGCCAGCAGCACTACTCCAGGGGCCCGCTATGGCTACACCTTC. Amino acids: CASSTTPGARYGYTF.

V and J are TRBV12-3 or TRBV12-4 and TRBJ2-7; 9 bases line up with TRBD1. J lost 2 bases, V lost 6 bases, and 2 bases had no gene match. The CDR3 is 13 amino acids. The DNA of the CDR3 is TGTGCCAGCAGGACAGGGGGTACCTACGAGCAGTACTTC. It is translated as CASRTGGTYEQYF.

The V and J genes are TRBV11-3 and TRBJ2-1; D is unclear. Germline values: CDR1 SGHNT, CDR2 YENEEA. Trimming removed 3 bases from V and 9 bases from J, with 6 bases in between. The CDR3 is made up of 11 amino acids. The CDR3 coding sequence is TGTGCCAGCAGCTTTAGAGGTGAGCAGTTCTTC. It yields the protein CASSFRGEQFF. The whole variable domain, filled in from reference TRBV11-3 and TRBJ2-1, reads EAGVVQSPRYKIIEKKQPVAFWCNPISGHNTLYWYLQNLGQGPELLIRYENEEAVDDSQLPKDRFSAERLKGVDSTLKIQPAELGDSAVYLCASSFRGEQFFGPGTRLTVL.

The chain has TRBV18 and TRBJ2-3; perhaps TRBD2 as D (6 bases). V lost 1 base and J 4 bases, leaving 18 bases between the germline ends. The length of the CDR3 is 17 residues. Germline V gives CDR1 KGHSH, CDR2 LQKENI. CDR3 amino acids: CASSPRPIGTGADTQYF. The CDR3 coding sequence is TGTGCCAGCTCACCACGCCCGATCGGCACGGGGGCAGATACGCAGTATTTT.

This chain links TRBV19 with TRBJ1-1, with D maybe TRBD1 (6 bases). The CDR3 is made up of 14 amino acids. In germline, CDR1 is LNHDA, CDR2 SQIVND (reference sequence). With 3 bases removed from V and 6 bases from J, the gap between germline ends came to 14 bases. The CDR3 loop reads CASSINRGAAEAFF. CDR3 coding DNA: TGTGCCAGTAGTATCAATCGGGGGGCAGCTGAAGCTTTCTTT.

J is TRBJ1-2 and V is TRBV5-1, with D hard to call. Germline V CDR1 and CDR2: SGHRS, YFSETQ. The ends were cut back, 0 bases at V and 7 bases at J, with 13 bases in the middle. The CDR3 extends over 14 amino acids. This CDR3 reads CASSLGGVSSGYTF. The CDR3 coding sequence is TGCGCCAGCAGCTTGGGCGGAGTGTCCTCTGGCTACACCTTC.

The CDR3 region is CASSPVALGTEKNIQYF. In nucleotides, the CDR3 is TGTGCCAGCTCACCCGTCGCACTCGGGACAGAGAAAAACATTCAGTACTTC. The chain carries TRBV18 and TRBJ2-4; TRBD1 matches 7 bases. V trimming: 3 bases; J trimming: 4 bases; junction bases outside the gene matches: 12. The CDR3 consists of 17 residues. Germline V gene lookup returns CDR1 KGHSH and CDR2 LQKENI.

In this sample, this clone turned up once. The chain links TRBV11-1 to TRBJ2-3, with D possibly being TRBD2 (6 bases). CDR3 size: 15 residues. Germline V gene data show CDR1 as SGHAT and CDR2 as FQDESV (reference sequence). Trimming left V 1 base short and J 5 bases short, with 13 bases between. The CDR3 sequence: CASSLGRGKGDTQYF. In DNA, the CDR3 is TGTGCCAGCAGCTTAGGACGCGGGAAAGGAGATACGCAGTATTTT. Full variable domain (remainder filled in from reference TRBV11-1 and TRBJ2-3): EAEVAQSPRYKITEKSQAVAFWCDPISGHATLYWYRQILGQGPELLVQFQDESVVDDSQLPKDRFSAERLKGVDSTLKIQPAELGDSAMYLCASSLGRGKGDTQYFGPGTRLTVL.